This TCR beta chain is drawn from a study of blood T cell repertoires in COVID-19. Study in general: COVID-19 samples from acute and convalescent phases originated in the United States, Italy and Spain.

V lost 0 bases to trimming and J lost 4 bases, with 13 bases between them. This CDR3 is 16 amino acids long. CDR1 and CDR2 from the germline V gene are MNHEY and SVGAGI. Profiled with immunoSEQ multiplex PCR; TCRdb holds only in-frame clones, not every one. Of approximately 50,000 clones in the sample, about nine tenths were seen once. Sequencing input: peripheral blood. The rearrangement joins TRBV6-5 to TRBJ2-1; D is possibly TRBD1 (6 bases). The TCR originated in a human donor in a cohort sampled during active COVID-19. For the CDR3, the DNA is TGTGCCAGCAGTTACTCGAAAGGGGGATTGTACAATGAGCAGTTCTTC. It translates to CASSYSKGGLYNEQFF.